Listed here are 26 T cell receptor beta chains from one sample, sequenced in a study of T cells in Graves' hyperthyroidism and ophthalmopathy (dated by TCRdb to the late 2010s). The library relied on multiplex PCR. Instrument used: Illumina HiSeq 2000. The TCR beta CDR3 regions were amplified from the RNA transcripts. The first round of RT-PCR for the TCR CDR3 was performed with the HTBI primer set and the Qiagen OneStep RT-PCR kit. TCRdb redid the processing of the public reads, applying fastp at Q25 and MiXCR, and retained in-frame beta chains. Rows are combined by CDR3 protein, so each entry shows the most common genes and DNA. For this sample the table gives under 400,000 distinct CDR3 sequences, of which just under 25% were detected only once. More than 60% of the sample is held by the ten biggest clonotypes. Sequencing was carried out using blood. The receptors were sampled from a man in his fifties or sixties with Graves' hyperthyroidism.

V is TRBV24-1 and J is TRBJ1-2, with D maybe TRBD1 (5 bases). The CDR3 length is 15 residues. In germline, CDR1 is KGHDR, CDR2 SFDVKD. Trimming pared 2 bases from V and 2 bases from J, leaving 11 bases between. The chain's CDR3 is CATSDSAGINYGYTF. The CDR3 region has the DNA TGTGCCACCAGTGATTCGGCAGGGATCAACTATGGCTACACCTTC.

The chain recombines TRBV6-4 with TRBJ1-1; no firm D call. The germline V gene has CDR1 MRHNA and CDR2 SNTAGT. The CDR3 sequence is 12 residues long. Between the trimmed V and J ends, which lost 0 bases and 7 bases, there was a span of 6 bases. Written as DNA, the CDR3 is TGTGCCAGCAGTGACTCTGTCGGTGAAGCTTTCTTT. Protein: CASSDSVGEAFF.

The chain carries TRBV28 and TRBJ1-3; TRBD1 agrees at 9 bases. CDR1 and CDR2 (germline): MDHEN, SYDVKM. V lost 5 bases and J lost 7; bases outside the gene matches: 9. The CDR3 totals 15 residues. DNA of the CDR3: TGTGCCAGCAGTAGTACCGGGACAGGGTGGAACACCATATATTTT. Encoded protein: CASSSTGTGWNTIYF.

This sequence joins TRBV3-1 and TRBJ2-2, with no clear D. CDR3 length: 14 residues. Trimming took off 4 bases at V and 5 bases at J, with 11 bases between the two ends. In germline, CDR1 is LGHDT, CDR2 YNNKEL (reference sequence). The chain's CDR3 is CASSRGVGTGELFF. CDR3 nucleotides: TGTGCCAGCAGCCGAGGAGTGGGTACCGGGGAGCTGTTTTTT.

The chain links TRBV5-1 to TRBJ2-1; D unclear. Per the germline V gene, CDR1 is SGHRS and CDR2 is YFSETQ. The V and J ends lost 6 bases and 1 base respectively, with 14 bases between them. This CDR3 has 15 residues. The DNA of the CDR3 is TGCGCCAGCACCATCCCGGCGTTATCCTACAATGAGCAGTTCTTC. Protein product: CASTIPALSYNEQFF.

The chain carries TRBV20-1 and TRBJ2-1, with D perhaps matching TRBD2 (6 bases). Trimming shortened V by 4 bases and J by 8 bases, and 15 bases separated the two germline ends. The V gene's germline CDR1 is DFQATT and CDR2 SNEGSKA (reference sequence). CDR3 length: 13 residues. This chain's CDR3 is CSATGLLSDEQFF. CDR3 in DNA: TGCAGTGCTACGGGACTTCTAAGTGATGAGCAGTTCTTC.

This chain uses TRBV5-6 with TRBJ2-2, with 10 bases aligning to TRBD2. This CDR3 is 16 amino acids long. V was pared by 5 bases and J by 2 bases, with 6 bases of the junction left unmatched. Germline V lookup: CDR1 SGHDT, CDR2 YYEEEE. In nucleotides, the CDR3 is TGTGCCAGCAGGCCAAGCGGGAGGGCTAACACCGGGGAGCTGTTTTTT. Encoded protein: CASRPSGRANTGELFF.

This clonotype turned up a few times. The rearrangement links TRBV24-1 to TRBJ2-3, with D perhaps matching TRBD1 (5 bases). Germline CDR1 KGHDR, CDR2 SFDVKD. Trimming stripped 4 bases from V and 0 bases from J, with 10 bases between. This CDR3 is built from 15 residues. The CDR3 bases are TGTGCCACCAGTGACCGCAGGGTTAGCACAGATACGCAGTATTTT. This gives the protein CATSDRRVSTDTQYF.

V is TRBV7-2 and J is TRBJ1-2; 10 nucleotides agree with TRBD1. V was pared by 5 bases and J by 2 bases, with 17 bases of the junction left unmatched. The CDR3 runs to 19 residues. Germline CDR1 is SGHTA and CDR2 is FQGNSA. The CDR3 here is CASSPRTGGVHKSNYGYTF. The CDR3 DNA follows: TGTGCCAGCAGCCCCCGGACAGGGGGTGTTCATAAATCGAACTATGGCTACACCTTC.

This clonotype came up a few times. The chain combines TRBV28 with TRBJ1-2; D is unclear. Trimming pared 6 bases from V and 4 bases from J, leaving 9 bases between. The CDR3 has 12 residues. CDR1 and CDR2 from the germline V gene are MDHEN and SYDVKM. The CDR3 bases are TGTGCCAGCAGAGAGCTTAGCTATGGCTACACCTTC. It encodes CASRELSYGYTF.

This clonotype was counted many times. The chain combines TRBV11-2 with TRBJ2-1; D possibly uses TRBD1 or TRBD2 (5 bases each). The V end was cut by 8 bases, the J end by 5 bases, with 16 bases between. Germline-derived CDR1 and CDR2 are SGHAT and FQNNGV. This CDR3 has 14 amino acids. In DNA form, the CDR3 reads TGTGCCAGCGGGCGGACGAGGGGAAACAATGAGCAGTTCTTC. It is translated as CASGRTRGNNEQFF. The whole variable domain, filled in from reference TRBV11-2 and TRBJ2-1, reads EAGVAQSPRYKIIEKRQSVAFWCNPISGHATLYWYQQILGQGPKLLIQFQNNGVVDDSQLPKDRFSAERLKGVDSTLKIQPAKLEDSAVYLCASGRTRGNNEQFFGPGTRLTVL.

To note about this clonotype: The germline gene is not matched at one end of the junction; a read error may be the cause. The chain uses TRBV7-9 and TRBJ2-3; 9 bases match TRBD2. The CDR3 consists of 13 residues. The germline V gene has CDR1 SEHNR and CDR2 FQNEAQ (reference sequence). The CDR3 coding sequence is TGTGCCAGCAGCGTAGCGGGAGCAGATACGCAGTATTTT. Translated, it gives CASSVAGADTQYF.

The CDR3 sequence is CASSLPGPQNIQYF. CDR3 bases: TGTGCCAGCAGCCTGCCGGGACCACAAAACATTCAGTACTTC. The chain combines TRBV5-5 with TRBJ2-4; D could derive from TRBD1 or TRBD2 (5 bases each). CDR3 length: 14 amino acids. Germline assignment: CDR1 SGHKS and CDR2 YYEKEE (reference sequence). V was trimmed by 4 bases and J by 5 bases, leaving 13 bases between them.

This clonotype occurred many times. V usage is TRBV5-5 and J usage is TRBJ2-7; unclear D gene. Per the germline V gene, CDR1 is SGHKS and CDR2 is YYEKEE (reference sequence). V was shortened by 1 base and J by 4 bases, with 9 bases between the two germline ends. The CDR3 contains 13 residues. The CDR3 coding sequence is TGTGCCAGCAGCTTGCGACTCGATTACGAGCAGTACTTC. Its protein product is CASSLRLDYEQYF.

This clonotype was counted only a few times. The gene calls are TRBV19 and TRBJ2-6; D ambiguous. V was pared by 7 bases and J by 0 bases, with 7 bases between. Germline CDR1 reads LNHDA; CDR2 reads SQIVND (reference sequence). The CDR3 is made up of 14 amino acids. CDR3 in DNA: TGTGCCAGTAACCAGCCCTCTGGGGCCAACGTCCTGACTTTC. It specifies CASNQPSGANVLTF.

This clonotype came up many times. In DNA, the CDR3 is TGTGCCAGCAGGGGACGGATGAACACTGAAGCTTTCTTT. This sequence encodes CASRGRMNTEAFF. This chain uses TRBV2 with TRBJ1-1; possibly TRBD1 for D (5 bases). The CDR3 is 13 amino acids. The V end lost 6 bases, the J end lost 0 bases, and 8 bases lay between the germline ends. Germline CDR1 is SNHLY and CDR2 is FYNNEI.

This clonotype was found a few times. The V gene is TRBV25-1, the J gene TRBJ2-2; TRBD2 matches at 7 bases. CDR1 is MGHDK and CDR2 is SYGVNS in the germline V gene. This CDR3 is built from 14 residues. V was clipped by 2 bases and J by 3 bases; unmatched bases: 0. In nucleotides, the CDR3 is TGTGCCAGCAGTGAAGCGGGAGACACCGGGGAGCTGTTTTTT. Protein product: CASSEAGDTGELFF.

This chain joins TRBV6-1 and TRBJ2-6, with D tentatively TRBD1 or TRBD2 (6 bases each). CDR3 length: 17 residues. From germline, CDR1 is MNHNS and CDR2 SASEGT. Trimming stripped 6 bases from V and 0 bases from J, with 15 bases between. CDR3 sequence: CASRPQEGGSGANVLTF. CDR3 in DNA: TGTGCCAGCAGACCGCAAGAGGGGGGCTCTGGGGCCAACGTCCTGACTTTC.

The chain carries TRBV28 and TRBJ2-2; the D is unclear. Germline V gives CDR1 MDHEN, CDR2 SYDVKM. The CDR3 covers 11 residues. V was shortened by 8 bases and J by 4 bases, with 5 bases between the two germline ends. CDR3 loop: CASVSTGELFF. The DNA of the CDR3 is TGTGCCAGCGTGAGCACCGGGGAGCTGTTTTTT.

The chain joins TRBV2 to TRBJ2-1; the D is unclear. This CDR3 has 12 residues. CDR1 is SNHLY, CDR2 FYNNEI, per germline. V lost 1 base, J lost 6 bases, and 4 bases lay in between. The CDR3 sequence is CASSEESNEQFF. Here the CDR3 DNA reads TGTGCCAGCAGTGAAGAGTCCAATGAGCAGTTCTTC.

This clonotype was counted ten times or more. V gene TRBV19 combines with J gene TRBJ1-5, with D perhaps TRBD1 (5 bases). Germline CDR1 reads LNHDA; CDR2 reads SQIVND (reference sequence). There are 15 residues in the CDR3. V lost 7 bases and J lost 3, with 16 bases in between. The chain's CDR3 is CASTPWGVDNQPQHF. CDR3 nucleotide sequence: TGTGCCAGTACCCCCTGGGGGGTAGACAATCAGCCCCAGCATTTT. The whole variable domain, filled in from reference TRBV19 and TRBJ1-5, reads DGGITQSPKYLFRKEGQNVTLSCEQNLNHDAMYWYRQDPGQGLRLIYYSQIVNDFQKGDIAEGYSVSREKKESFPLTVTSAQKNPTAFYLCASTPWGVDNQPQHFGDGTRLSIL.

A few counts support this clonotype. The chain couples TRBV5-1 to TRBJ2-1, with D uncertain. Deletions cut 0 bases from V and 9 bases from J, with 7 bases between. CDR3 size: 12 residues. Germline V lookup: CDR1 SGHRS, CDR2 YFSETQ. CDR3 in amino acids: CASSLDSGEQFF. In DNA, the CDR3 is TGCGCCAGCAGCTTGGATTCCGGTGAGCAGTTCTTC.

The rearrangement links TRBV3-1 to TRBJ1-5; D perhaps matches TRBD1 (6 bases). The CDR3 spans 15 residues. Germline V gene data show CDR1 as LGHDT and CDR2 as YNNKEL (reference sequence). Trimming left V 10 bases short and J 7 bases short, with 23 bases between. This CDR3 is CATSEGGVEGQPQHF. The DNA for the CDR3 is TGTGCCACCAGTGAGGGGGGGGTAGAAGGGCAGCCCCAGCATTTT.

At least ten counts were recorded for this clonotype. The chain couples TRBV20-1 to TRBJ2-3, with 9 bases that match TRBD2. Germline V gives CDR1 DFQATT, CDR2 SNEGSKA (reference sequence). V shed 4 bases, J shed 5 bases, and the junction held 10 bases outside the gene matches. The CDR3 runs 15 residues. CDR3 in DNA: TGCAGTGCTACCAGCCTAGGACTAGCGTTAGATACGCAGTATTTT. This gives the protein CSATSLGLALDTQYF.

This chain joins TRBV7-9 and TRBJ2-5; D unresolved. Germline values: CDR1 SEHNR, CDR2 FQNEAQ (reference sequence). The CDR3 is made up of 13 amino acids. Between the trimmed V and J ends, which lost 0 bases and 5 bases, there was a span of 7 bases. CDR3 coding DNA: TGTGCCAGCAGCTTAGCCCTTGCCGAGACCCAGTACTTC. Protein: CASSLALAETQYF.

This rearrangement joins TRBV2 to TRBJ2-1; D possibly uses TRBD1 or TRBD2 (5 bases each). Trimming removed 0 bases from V and 0 bases from J, with 12 bases in between. The CDR3 sequence is 17 residues long. The germline CDR1 and CDR2 sequences are SNHLY and FYNNEI. The chain's CDR3 is CASSEALRGVSYNEQFF. The CDR3, as DNA: TGTGCCAGCAGTGAAGCGCTTCGGGGCGTCTCCTACAATGAGCAGTTCTTC.